Sequencing of this T cell receptor (beta chain) was carried out in a study of shared clonotypes between healthy human individuals. Method: immunoSEQ multiplex PCR; TCRdb's copy keeps in-frame clones and lacks some. The table shows around 2.3 million clones, with 90% to 96% occurring only once. With 2 bases removed from V and 4 bases from J, the gap between germline ends came to 14 bases. CDR1 MNHEY and CDR2 SMNVEV come from the germline V gene (reference sequence). CDR3 length: 15 residues. Study-level points and caveats: Only blood samples were collected, and tissue repertoires likely differ. About 5.2% was the fraction of naive CD4 clonotypes found shared across a few donors.

Turning to this clone: Its antigen remains unidentified.

V gene TRBV27 combines with J gene TRBJ1-1, with a weak D call TRBD1 (6 bases). This sequence originates from a young man in good health. Sequencing input: naive CD4+ T cells sorted from blood. The subset: CD45RA+ positively selected. The CDR3 nucleotides read TGTGCCAGCAGTTTAGGAGGGGGGCCGGGCACTGAAGCTTTCTTT. Translation: CASSLGGGPGTEAFF.